Included here is one TCR beta chain sequence, with context. Its target is not known. Primed by a sample-barcoded 5' primer and a J-beta primer mix, a second PCR proceeded for about 7 to 12 cycles. TCRdb ran MiXCR on the 5' RACE reads and lists one entry per CDR3 protein. Of some 1 million distinct CDR3 sequences listed, 45% are singletons. This entry is derived from a study of blood T cells in healthy people across ages. Study-wide background: In model experiments, template switching was able to capture about one barcoded beta molecule for every two T cells that were present. Whole-study results and caveats: Higher diversity, along with more naive CD4+ cells, distinguished long-lived donors from aged donors.

The individuals who served as donors were healthy Caucasians living in Russia, aged about 6 to 95. There were at least 5.5 micrograms of total RNA extracted from every sample. The origin of this receptor is a woman aged 55-69 years in good health. The specimen sequenced was blood.

DNA for the CDR3: TGTGCCAGCAGCGTAGGTGGTCTGGATACGCAGTATTTT. Translation gives CASSVGGLDTQYF. This rearrangement joins TRBV9 to TRBJ2-3; D remains unclear. The CDR3 loop spans 13 amino acids. Germline V CDR1 and CDR2: SGDLS, YYNGEE. V dropped 0 bases and J dropped 6 bases, with 8 bases sitting between them.